These 4 T cell receptor beta chains came from one sample sequenced in a study of blood T cell repertoires in COVID-19. TCRdb's copy holds only in-frame clones and misses some; the assay was immunoSEQ multiplex PCR. The repertoire holds a few hundred thousand clones, with 80% to 90% as singletons. The sequenced sample was peripheral blood. Receptors originate from a man between 60 and 75 years old who had recovered from COVID-19.

CDR3 sequence: CASSPGGGTNEKLFF. The CDR3 DNA reads TGTGCCAGCAGCCCCGGGGGGGGGACTAATGAAAAACTGTTTTTT. V gene TRBV7-9 combines with J gene TRBJ1-4; perhaps TRBD1 as D (5 bases). Trimming removed 5 bases from V and 2 bases from J, with 12 bases in between. The CDR3 is 15 residues long. Germline V CDR1 and CDR2: SEHNR, FQNEAQ (reference sequence). Filled out from reference TRBV7-9 and TRBJ1-4, the complete variable domain reads DTGVSQNPRHKITKRGQNVTFRCDPISEHNRLYWYRQTLGQGPEFLTYFQNEAQLEKSRLLSDRFSAERPKGSFSTLEIQRTEQGDSAMYLCASSPGGGTNEKLFFGSGTQLSVL.

The chain uses TRBV11-3 and TRBJ2-1; 10 bases fit TRBD2. The ends lost 5 bases at V and 7 bases at J; junction bases unmatched: 2. The CDR3 consists of 13 residues. Germline lookup yields CDR1 SGHNT and CDR2 YENEEA. The DNA of the CDR3 is TGTGCCAGCAGCCTAGCGGGAGTGAATGAGCAGTTCTTC. Its translation: CASSLAGVNEQFF.

The V call is TRBV9, the J call TRBJ1-2, with D uncertain. Trimming stripped 0 bases from V and 4 bases from J, with 13 bases between. Looked up from germline, CDR1 is SGDLS and CDR2 is YYNGEE. CDR3 length: 15 residues. CDR3 in DNA: TGTGCCAGCAGCGTAGGGGGTACGGGATCCTATGGCTACACCTTC. This encodes CASSVGGTGSYGYTF.

Here the CDR3 DNA reads TGTGCCAGCAGCCCGGACAGGGGGCTCGGCACTGAAGCTTTCTTT. Its protein is CASSPDRGLGTEAFF. J is TRBJ1-1 and V is TRBV9, with TRBD1 matching 11 bases. Germline-derived CDR1 and CDR2 are SGDLS and YYNGEE. The CDR3 length is 15 residues. V lost 4 bases to trimming and J lost 4 bases; unmatched junction nucleotides: 6. The variable domain in full, with the rest retrieved from reference TRBV9 and TRBJ1-1, is DSGVTQTPKHLITATGQRVTLRCSPRSGDLSVYWYQQSLDQGLQFLIQYYNGEERAKGNILERFSAQQFPDLHSELNLSSLELGDSALYFCASSPDRGLGTEAFFGQGTRLTVV.